The source of this TCR beta chain is a study of blood T cell repertoires in COVID-19. CDR3 length: 14 amino acids. Per germline, CDR1 SGDLS and CDR2 YYNGEE. With 0 bases removed from V and 1 base from J, the gap between germline ends came to 4 bases. Per the authors' pipeline: Researchers report that nucleated cell counts were estimated from reference gene primer amplification. The data were produced by immunoSEQ multiplex PCR, yet TCRdb's version contains in-frame clones alone and is incomplete. The DNA was the basis for D and trimming; V, J and clone size are from that table. The data show about 93,000 clones, 90% seen once.

The sample consisted of peripheral blood. The chain has TRBV9 and TRBJ2-2; D ambiguous. This sequence was found in a human donor with active COVID-19. The donor label of this sample is uncertain. CDR3 sequence: CASSVDGNTGELFF. The CDR3 DNA sequence: TGTGCCAGCAGCGTAGACGGGAACACCGGGGAGCTGTTTTTT.